Below, 8 T cell receptor beta chains from the same sample are listed, as sequenced in a study of chemoradiotherapy in HPV16-positive cancers (dated by TCRdb to between 2020 and 2023). Library prep was done by the immunoSEQ multiplex PCR assay. TCRdb provides this immuneACCESS table in a form limited to in-frame rearrangements. Some clones are lacking; in checked studies, under half of them reflect an unresolved V gene, and why the rest are absent is not known. Here the sample has 850 or so clones; about 90% occur a single time. In total, the top ten clones hold around 7.7% of the sample. The sequencing here drew on tumor tissue, taken from a patient who underwent chemoradiotherapy. Every receptor here comes from a human donor with HPV-associated anogenital cancer.

This rearrangement joins TRBV25-1 to TRBJ1-1; D uncertain. The CDR3 has 14 residues. The V end was cut by 5 bases, the J end by 4 bases, with 14 bases between. Germline V gene data show CDR1 as MGHDK and CDR2 as SYGVNS. In DNA form, the CDR3 reads TGTGCCAGCAGTCGCAAGGATGCGGCCACTGAAGCTTTCTTT. Translated, it gives CASSRKDAATEAFF.

The CDR3 here is CAIIAELYTGELFF. In DNA form, the CDR3 reads TGTGCCATCATAGCGGAACTTTACACCGGGGAGCTGTTTTTT. The gene calls are TRBV10-3 and TRBJ2-2, with D perhaps TRBD2 (6 bases). The CDR3 runs to 14 residues. Trimming took 7 bases from V and 3 from J, leaving 12 bases between them. From germline, CDR1 is ENHRY and CDR2 SYGVKD.

The V and J genes are TRBV11-1 and TRBJ2-5, with D unresolved. The germline V gene has CDR1 SGHAT and CDR2 FQDESV (reference sequence). The length of the CDR3 is 11 residues. V gave up 5 bases and J gave up 5 bases, with 6 bases separating them. The CDR3 loop reads CASSLGETQYF. The CDR3 region has the DNA TGTGCCAGCAGCCTTGGGGAGACCCAGTACTTC.

The V call is TRBV5-1, the J call TRBJ2-3; D may correspond to TRBD1 or TRBD2 (6 bases each). The CDR3 extends over 16 amino acids. The germline gives CDR1 SGHRS, CDR2 YFSETQ. V shed 5 bases and J shed 0 bases, with 16 bases lying between them. In DNA, the CDR3 is TGCGCCAGCAGAGCGAGGGGGGATCATAGCACAGATACGCAGTATTTT. This codes for CASRARGDHSTDTQYF.

This chain links TRBV5-5 with TRBJ2-2; 13 nucleotides match TRBD2. The CDR3 runs 16 residues. V shed 5 bases and J 7 bases; nucleotides not matched to a gene: 8. Germline loops: CDR1 SGHKS, CDR2 YYEKEE (reference sequence). CDR3 bases: TGTGCCAGCAGTTCACCGGGACTAGCGGGGCTCGGGGAGCTGTTTTTT. This translates into CASSSPGLAGLGELFF.

This clone came up once. The gene calls are TRBV7-2 and TRBJ2-7; 7 bases are a match to TRBD2. The junction had 10 bases not matched to a gene; V was cut back by 5 bases and J by 3 bases. This CDR3 has 15 amino acids. The germline CDR1 and CDR2 sequences are SGHTA and FQGNSA. The CDR3 is CASSRASGMGYEQYV. In DNA form, the CDR3 reads TGTGCCAGCAGCCGGGCCAGCGGGATGGGCTACGAGCAGTACGTC.

This chain's CDR3 is CASSLVAGRITDTQYF. CDR3 coding DNA: TGCGCCAGCAGCTTAGTAGCGGGTCGGATCACAGATACGCAGTATTTT. This chain connects TRBV5-1 to TRBJ2-3; 7 bases are a match to TRBD2. Germline V gene data show CDR1 as SGHRS and CDR2 as YFSETQ. After removal of 2 bases from V and 2 bases from J, the junction contained 8 bases not matched to a gene. This CDR3 is 16 amino acids long.

The chain employs TRBV7-9 and TRBJ1-5; 8 bases are shared with TRBD1. J gave up 1 base and V 1 base, and 3 bases lay outside the gene matches. Germline CDR1 SEHNR, CDR2 FQNEAQ (reference sequence). This CDR3 is 16 amino acids long. The CDR3 loop is CASSLGQGTSNQPQHF. The CDR3 nucleotides are TGTGCCAGCAGCTTAGGACAGGGGACCAGCAATCAGCCCCAGCATTTT. Full variable domain (missing parts from reference TRBV7-9 and TRBJ1-5): DTGVSQNPRHKITKRGQNVTFRCDPISEHNRLYWYRQTLGQGPEFLTYFQNEAQLEKSRLLSDRFSAERPKGSFSTLEIQRTEQGDSAMYLCASSLGQGTSNQPQHFGDGTRLSIL.